The clone carrying this TCR beta chain has a count of ten or more. Its specificity is not known. These data come from a study of human T cells and chemical hapten exposure. The wider study: Researchers reported sensitizing a roughly 2 cm by roughly 2 cm upper inner arm skin site with 2% DPC. The patients, most of them female, presented with alopecia areata, totalis or universalis.

One entry per CDR3 protein results from TCRdb running MiXCR on the RACE reads. The table lists a few hundred thousand distinct CDR3 sequences, around 6% of them singletons. Deletions cut 4 bases from V and 4 bases from J, with 13 bases between. Germline lookup yields CDR1 SGHDN and CDR2 FVKESK. CDR3 length: 14 amino acids. Study outcomes and limitations: Among TCRs, those above 1 in 1000 frequency were unaffected by DPC sensitization.

Noted time point: patch test 2, 6 weeks after DPC sensitization. Noted treatment: therapeutic diphenylcyclopropenone sensitization with weekly scalp DPC. The starting material was whole blood, obtained in connection with sensitization to the hapten diphenylcyclopropenone (DPC). This receptor was obtained from a woman under 30 with alopecia areata. Some clones in this sample may be carry-over from other donors' samples. J is TRBJ1-1 and V is TRBV14, with unresolved D. In DNA, the CDR3 is TGTGCCAGCAGCCCCCAAGTAGGTGGCACTGAAGCTTTCTTT. This codes for CASSPQVGGTEAFF.